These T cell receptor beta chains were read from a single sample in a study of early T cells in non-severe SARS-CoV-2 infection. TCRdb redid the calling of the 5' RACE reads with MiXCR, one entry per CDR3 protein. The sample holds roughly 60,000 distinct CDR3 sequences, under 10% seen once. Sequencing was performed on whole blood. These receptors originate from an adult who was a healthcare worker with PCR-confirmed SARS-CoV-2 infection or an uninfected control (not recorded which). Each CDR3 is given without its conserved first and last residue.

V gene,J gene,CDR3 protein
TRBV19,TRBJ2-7,ANSISQGYEQY
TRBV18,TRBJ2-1,ASSPGQGANEQF
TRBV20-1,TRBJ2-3,SAIPSEGRSAADTQY
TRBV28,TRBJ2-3,ASSSRLAGLTDTQY
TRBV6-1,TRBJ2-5,ASSSGVEETQY
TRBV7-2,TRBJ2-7,ASSLARLAGDEQY
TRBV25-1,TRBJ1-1,ASLGYQSTEAF
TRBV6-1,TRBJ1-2,ASSIQAGGYGYT
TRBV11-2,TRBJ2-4,ASSLRPSVDIQY
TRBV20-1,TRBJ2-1,SARGPGPEKF
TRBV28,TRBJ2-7,ASSFLASYEQY
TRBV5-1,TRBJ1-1,ASSLVGAPLMNTEAF
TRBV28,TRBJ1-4,ANGVGEKLF
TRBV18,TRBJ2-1,ASSPPTSGRTPYNEQF
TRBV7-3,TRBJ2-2,ASSLAGAANTGELF
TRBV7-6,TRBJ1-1,ASSFGGSTEAF
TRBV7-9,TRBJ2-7,ASSRFGEQY
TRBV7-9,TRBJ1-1,ASSLPRTPAF
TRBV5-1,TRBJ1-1,ASSFSSENEAF
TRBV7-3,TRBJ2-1,ASSTGLNNEQF
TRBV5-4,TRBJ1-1,ASSLEVTEAF
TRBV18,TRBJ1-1,ASSSGQATGAF
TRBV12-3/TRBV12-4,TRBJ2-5,ASSPSWGGETQY
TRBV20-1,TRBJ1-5,SARDRVRGDQPQH
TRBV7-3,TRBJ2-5,ASSREEAGTQY
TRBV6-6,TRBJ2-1,ASSLSLHNEQF
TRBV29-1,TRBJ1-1,SAQLTENTEAF
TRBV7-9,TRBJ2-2,ASKPTNTGELF
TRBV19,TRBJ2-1,ASTSRSNEQF
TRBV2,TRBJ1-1,ASRPGTENTEAF
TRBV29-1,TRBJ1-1,SVGLTEAF
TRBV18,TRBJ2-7,ASSPSVQVAYEQY